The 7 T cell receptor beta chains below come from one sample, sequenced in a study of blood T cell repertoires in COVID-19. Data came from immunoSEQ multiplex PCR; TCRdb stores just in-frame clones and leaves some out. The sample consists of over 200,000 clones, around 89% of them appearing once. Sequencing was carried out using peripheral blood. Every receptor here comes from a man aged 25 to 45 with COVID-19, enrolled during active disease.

CDR3 DNA: TGCGCCAGCAGCTTGCAGGGAAGCGGGGCCACAGATACGCAGTATTTT. Its translation: CASSLQGSGATDTQYF. The chain is built from TRBV5-1 and TRBJ2-3, with 7 bases aligning to TRBD2. The germline gives CDR1 SGHRS, CDR2 YFSETQ. There are 16 residues in the CDR3. J lost 2 bases, V lost 1 base, and 7 bases had no gene match.

The CDR3 reads CSVETPPGRGTEAFF. CDR3 coding DNA: TGCAGCGTTGAAACCCCCCCGGGCAGGGGCACTGAAGCTTTCTTT. This sequence joins TRBV29-1 and TRBJ1-1; the D gene is possibly TRBD1 (6 bases). Germline-derived CDR1 and CDR2 are SQVTM and ANQGSEA. Between the trimmed V and J ends, which lost 2 bases and 4 bases, there was a span of 17 bases. CDR3 length: 15 amino acids.

The CDR3 DNA is TGTGCCAGCAGCTTGGGGACAGGGTGGACAGATACGCAGTATTTT. Translation gives CASSLGTGWTDTQYF. V is TRBV7-7 and J is TRBJ2-3; TRBD1 matches 9 bases. V lost 3 bases and J lost 3; bases outside the gene matches: 4. The CDR3 sequence is 15 residues long. Germline loops: CDR1 SSHAT, CDR2 FNYEAQ (reference sequence). The full variable domain, with the rest looked up from reference TRBV7-7 and TRBJ2-3, is GAGVSQSPRYKVTKRGQDVTLRCDPISSHATLYWYQQALGQGPEFLTYFNYEAQPDKSGLPSDRFSAERPEGSISTLTIQRTEQRDSAMYRCASSLGTGWTDTQYFGPGTRLTVL.

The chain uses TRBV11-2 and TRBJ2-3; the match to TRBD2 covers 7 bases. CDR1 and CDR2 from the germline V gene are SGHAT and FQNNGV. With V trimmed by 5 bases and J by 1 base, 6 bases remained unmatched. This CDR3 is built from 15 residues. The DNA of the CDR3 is TGTGCCAGCAGCCTGGTAGCGGGTGGCACAGATACGCAGTATTTT. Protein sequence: CASSLVAGGTDTQYF.

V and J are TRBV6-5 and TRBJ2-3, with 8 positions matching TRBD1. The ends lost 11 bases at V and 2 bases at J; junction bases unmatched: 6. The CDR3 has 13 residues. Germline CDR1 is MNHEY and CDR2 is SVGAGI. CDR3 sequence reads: CAGRQGITDTQYF. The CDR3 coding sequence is TGTGCCGGAAGACAGGGGATCACAGATACGCAGTATTTT.

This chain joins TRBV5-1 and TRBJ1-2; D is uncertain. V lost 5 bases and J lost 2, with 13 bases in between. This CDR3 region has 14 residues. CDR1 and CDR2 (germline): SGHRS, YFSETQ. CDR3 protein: CASSLLTTNYGYTF. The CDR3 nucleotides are TGCGCCAGCAGTTTGCTCACAACGAACTATGGCTACACCTTC.

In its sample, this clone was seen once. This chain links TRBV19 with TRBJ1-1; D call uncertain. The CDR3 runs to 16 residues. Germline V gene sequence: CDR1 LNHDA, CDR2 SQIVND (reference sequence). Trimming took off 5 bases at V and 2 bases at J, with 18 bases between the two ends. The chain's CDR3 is CASSANPAQVNTEAFF. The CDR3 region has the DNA TGTGCCAGTAGTGCAAATCCCGCACAAGTAAACACTGAAGCTTTCTTT. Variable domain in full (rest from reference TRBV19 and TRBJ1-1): DGGITQSPKYLFRKEGQNVTLSCEQNLNHDAMYWYRQDPGQGLRLIYYSQIVNDFQKGDIAEGYSVSREKKESFPLTVTSAQKNPTAFYLCASSANPAQVNTEAFFGQGTRLTVV.